This TCR beta chain is from a study of blood T cell repertoires in COVID-19 (dated by TCRdb to between 2020 and 2021). Regarding the complete study: Collaborator samples came from the United States, Italy and Spain and covered acute and convalescent phases of COVID-19. The prospective study material was composed of cDNA or gDNA derived from T cells, B-cell-depleted T cells, or PBMCs. The dataset comprised deeply sampled blood TCRbeta repertoires from subjects exposed to, actively infected with, or recovered from COVID-19. The repertoires were released in a freely available public database meant as a resource for research on the immune response to SARS-CoV-2. Samples came from the ongoing ImmuneRACE study (first 160 participants) plus 1,254 subjects from 6 global collaborators. Sample metadata almost always included a de-identified subject ID, COVID-19 status, age in years and sex. Where available, HLA class I and class II types were obtained from metadata supplied by the sample provider rather than from assay-based typing. Here is what the overall study found, with its caveats: The amount of clinical and demographic metadata varied by source and participant and was provided uncurated.

Of note for this clone: Its antigen has not been determined. Base-call qualities are not available, and no considerably larger clone is one nucleotide away.

TCRbeta CDR3 regions were amplified from genomic DNA using the immunoSEQ Assay, a bias-controlled multiplex PCR. In the source study's methods: The number of nucleated cells in each sample was estimated from the amplification of reference gene primers within the assay. To quantify the absolute abundance of each unique TCRbeta CDR3 rearrangement, sequence reads were collapsed and filtered. For each sample, productive Simpson clonality was calculated as the square root of Simpson's diversity index across productive rearrangements. TCRdb took this table from immuneACCESS and kept in-frame rearrangements with V and J called. Such tables lack part of the clones; where checked against another copy, unresolved V genes explain under half of the gap, and the rest is unexplained. Clone size and V and J calls were adopted from that table, with D and trimming inferred from the DNA. Within this sample are roughly 340,000 clones, with about 90% of them counted one time only. Over 6% of the sample goes to the ten largest clones.

In Seattle, one collaborating source enrolled patients while the infection was active and tracked those patients longitudinally over the course of disease. Collaborating institutions collected whole blood in K2EDTA tubes following their own protocols. For TCRbeta analysis, collaborator samples were shipped as frozen whole blood, as isolated PBMCs, or as DNA extracted from either sample type. CDR3 length: 16 amino acids, cysteine to phenylalanine. This entry keeps only the CDR3 DNA: 48 bases, framed from base 1. For this chain, trimming is 4 bases at the V end and 7 bases at the J end, and the number of junction bases without a gene match is 10. As encoded in the germline V gene (reference sequence), CDR1 is LNHDA while CDR2 is SQIVND.

The rearrangement joined TRBV19 to TRBJ2-7, and 13 bases in between align with TRBD2. Sequencing used peripheral blood. The TCR comes from a woman aged 45 to 65 with COVID-19, enrolled during active disease. The CDR3 protein is CASSSDGLAGALEQYF. At the DNA level, the sequence is TGTGCCAGTAGTAGCGACGGACTAGCGGGAGCTCTTGAGCAGTACTTC.